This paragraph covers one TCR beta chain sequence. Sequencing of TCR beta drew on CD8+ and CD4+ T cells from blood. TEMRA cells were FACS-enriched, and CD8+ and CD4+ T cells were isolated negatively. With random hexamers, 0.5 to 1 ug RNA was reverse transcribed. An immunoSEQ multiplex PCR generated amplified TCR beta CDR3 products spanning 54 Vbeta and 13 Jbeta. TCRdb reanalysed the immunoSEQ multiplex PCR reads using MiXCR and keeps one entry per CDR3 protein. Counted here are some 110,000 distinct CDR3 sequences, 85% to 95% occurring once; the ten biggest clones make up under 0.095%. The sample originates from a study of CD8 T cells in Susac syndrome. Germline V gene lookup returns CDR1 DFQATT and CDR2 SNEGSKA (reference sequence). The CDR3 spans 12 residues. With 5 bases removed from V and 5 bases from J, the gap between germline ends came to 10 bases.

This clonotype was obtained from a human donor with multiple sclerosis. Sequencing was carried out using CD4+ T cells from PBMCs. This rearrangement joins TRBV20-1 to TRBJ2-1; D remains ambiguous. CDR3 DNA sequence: TGCAGTGCTCGTAAGACCAACAATGAGCAGTTCTTC. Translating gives CSARKTNNEQFF.